Presented here are 14 T cell receptor beta chains from one specimen sequenced in a study of blood T cells in healthy people across ages. It was with a sample-barcoded 5' primer and a J-beta primer mix that a second PCR of roughly 7 to 12 cycles was run. A single record per CDR3 protein comes from TCRdb applying MiXCR to the 5' RACE reads. The table lists 450,000 to 700,000 distinct CDR3 sequences, 25% to 30% of them singletons. Sequenced material: blood. These receptors were obtained from a woman aged 65 to 85 in good health.

The V gene is TRBV4-2, the J gene TRBJ2-7; D unclear. The CDR3 is made up of 15 amino acids. V was cut by 4 bases and J by 1 base, with 14 bases left in between. The germline V gene has CDR1 LGHNA and CDR2 YNFKEQ. CDR3 in amino acids: CASSLSPMNSYEQYF. The DNA for the CDR3 is TGTGCCAGCAGCCTATCGCCCATGAATTCCTACGAGCAGTACTTC.

J is TRBJ2-6 and V is TRBV7-8; D is ambiguous. The germline V gene encodes CDR1 SGHVS and CDR2 FQNEAQ. Trimming cost V 5 bases and J 6 bases, with 14 bases left between them. The CDR3 length is 15 residues. In DNA form, the CDR3 reads TGTGCCAGCAGCACCGAAATTTTGAAGGCCAACGTCCTGACTTTC. It codes for CASSTEILKANVLTF.

This clonotype turned up a few times. The rearrangement uses TRBV5-1 and TRBJ1-2, with D possibly being TRBD1 (6 bases). Trimming left V 4 bases short and J 6 bases short, with 13 bases between. Germline V gives CDR1 SGHRS, CDR2 YFSETQ. This CDR3 is 13 amino acids long. The CDR3 reads CASSEDRRDGYTF. The CDR3 nucleotides are TGCGCCAGCAGCGAAGACAGGCGAGATGGCTACACCTTC.

The V and J genes are TRBV27 and TRBJ2-5, with 13 bases lining up with TRBD2. V lost 4 bases, J lost 7 bases, and 9 bases stayed unmatched. The V gene's germline CDR1 is MNHEY and CDR2 SMNVEV (reference sequence). This CDR3 is built from 16 residues. CDR3 residues: CASSSRTSGGQGTQYF. The CDR3 DNA reads TGTGCCAGCAGTTCCCGGACTAGCGGGGGCCAGGGGACCCAGTACTTC.

This clonotype came up a few times. This rearrangement joins TRBV7-2 to TRBJ1-1; a weak D match, TRBD1 (5 bases). Germline V lookup: CDR1 SGHTA, CDR2 FQGNSA. This CDR3 contains 15 residues. Trimming removed 1 base from V and 3 bases from J, with 12 bases in between. The CDR3 DNA reads as TGTGCCAGCAGCTTAGGGGCAGGGATGGACACTGAAGCTTTCTTT. Translation gives CASSLGAGMDTEAFF.

The chain is built from TRBV2 and TRBJ1-5, with 9 bases that match TRBD1. This CDR3 is 15 amino acids long. V gave up 1 base and J gave up 4 bases; unmatched junction bases: 2. The germline V gene encodes CDR1 SNHLY and CDR2 FYNNEI. The CDR3 DNA follows: TGTGCCAGCAGTGAAGAACAGGGGGCGAATCAGCCCCAGCATTTT. Translated: CASSEEQGANQPQHF.

The CDR3 here is CASAAGEGSTQYF. The CDR3 DNA is TGTGCCAGCGCTGCAGGGGAAGGGTCGACCCAGTACTTC. The chain is built from TRBV7-2 and TRBJ2-1, with D possibly TRBD1 on 6 matching bases. The closer fit of TRBJ2-5 to the DNA end suggests the J call may be wrong. The germline V gene has CDR1 SGHTA and CDR2 FQGNSA. The CDR3 length is 13 residues.

A few counts support this clonotype. This sequence joins TRBV20-1 and TRBJ1-5; unclear D gene. Germline-derived CDR1 and CDR2 are DFQATT and SNEGSKA (reference sequence). This CDR3 has 14 amino acids. Trimming left V 5 bases short and J 4 bases short, with 15 bases between. Here the CDR3 reads CSASAATQNQPQHF. The CDR3 DNA reads TGCAGTGCTTCGGCCGCGACCCAGAATCAGCCCCAGCATTTT.

The gene calls are TRBV7-8 and TRBJ1-4, with 11 bases matching TRBD1. V trimming: 5 bases; J trimming: 2 bases; junction bases outside the gene matches: 10. Germline lookup yields CDR1 SGHVS and CDR2 FQNEAQ. This CDR3 contains 18 residues. The CDR3 DNA reads TGTGCCAGCAGCCATCACCGGGACAGGGGGTCCACTAATGAAAAACTGTTTTTT. It specifies CASSHHRDRGSTNEKLFF.

The chain combines TRBV5-4 with TRBJ1-2; 11 bases are a match to TRBD1. V lost 4 bases, J lost 8 bases, and 13 bases stayed unmatched. Germline loops: CDR1 SGHNT, CDR2 YYREEE (reference sequence). This CDR3 has 16 amino acids. In DNA form, the CDR3 reads TGTGCCAGCAGCCTAGAGCTGGACAGGGGGCTGGGCGGCTACACCTTC. Residues: CASSLELDRGLGGYTF.

This sequence joins TRBV3-1 and TRBJ2-5; TRBD1 matches at 9 bases. The CDR3 runs to 16 residues. Trimming removed 4 bases from V and 1 base from J; junction bases left unmatched: 7. Germline lookup yields CDR1 LGHDT and CDR2 YNNKEL (reference sequence). The CDR3 loop is CASSLWTGAFQETQYF. Here the CDR3 DNA reads TGTGCCAGCAGCCTTTGGACAGGGGCTTTCCAAGAGACCCAGTACTTC.

This rearrangement joins TRBV5-1 to TRBJ2-3; TRBD1 matches at 7 bases. The trim removed 6 bases at V and 2 bases at J, leaving 9 bases unmatched. Germline CDR1 and CDR2: SGHRS and YFSETQ. CDR3 length: 15 amino acids. CDR3 amino acids: CASNNGQENTDTQYF. The CDR3 bases are TGCGCCAGCAACAATGGACAGGAGAACACAGATACGCAGTATTTT.

J is TRBJ1-4 and V is TRBV2; D gene uncertain. The CDR3 is 14 amino acids. In germline, CDR1 is SNHLY, CDR2 FYNNEI. V lost 7 bases, J lost 8 bases, and 17 bases lay in between. The DNA of the CDR3 is TGTGCCAGCACCAAGAATGAACAAGGAGAAAAACTGTTTTTT. Protein: CASTKNEQGEKLFF. Full variable domain (remainder filled in from reference TRBV2 and TRBJ1-4): EPEVTQTPSHQVTQMGQEVILRCVPISNHLYFYWYRQILGQKVEFLVSFYNNEISEKSEIFDDQFSVERPDGSNFTLKIRSTKLEDSAMYFCASTKNEQGEKLFFGSGTQLSVL.

In this sample, this clonotype turned up a few times. The chain carries TRBV7-2 and TRBJ1-4; the D is unclear. CDR1 is SGHTA, CDR2 FQGNSA, per germline. Trimming stripped 5 bases from V and 8 bases from J, with 15 bases between. The CDR3 sequence is 14 residues long. The CDR3 nucleotides read TGTGCCAGCAGCGCACAGAATAGTAGGGAAAAACTGTTTTTT. Translating it yields CASSAQNSREKLFF.